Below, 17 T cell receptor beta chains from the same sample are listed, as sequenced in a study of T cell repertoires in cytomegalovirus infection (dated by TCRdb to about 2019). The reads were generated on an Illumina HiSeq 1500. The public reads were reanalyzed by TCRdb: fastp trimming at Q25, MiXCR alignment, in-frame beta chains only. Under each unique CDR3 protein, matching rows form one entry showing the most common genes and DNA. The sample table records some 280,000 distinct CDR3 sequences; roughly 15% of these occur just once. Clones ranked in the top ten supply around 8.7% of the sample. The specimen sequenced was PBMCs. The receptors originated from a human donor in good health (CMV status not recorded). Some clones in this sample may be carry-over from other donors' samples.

The CDR3 DNA is TGTGCCAGCAGCCAAAGCGGGAGCTCCTACAATGAGCAGTTCTTC. This translates into CASSQSGSSYNEQFF. This chain uses TRBV28 with TRBJ2-1; 8 positions match TRBD2. The germline CDR1 and CDR2 sequences are MDHEN and SYDVKM. Germline trimming cut 6 bases from V and 0 bases from J; bases unmatched to any gene: 4. CDR3 length: 15 amino acids.

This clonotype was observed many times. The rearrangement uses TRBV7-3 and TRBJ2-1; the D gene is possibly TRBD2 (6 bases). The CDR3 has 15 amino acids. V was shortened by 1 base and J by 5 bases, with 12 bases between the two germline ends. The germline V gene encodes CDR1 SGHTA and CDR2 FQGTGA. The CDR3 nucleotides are TGTGCCAGCAGCTTAAAGGGACTGGAGAACAATGAGCAGTTCTTC. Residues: CASSLKGLENNEQFF.

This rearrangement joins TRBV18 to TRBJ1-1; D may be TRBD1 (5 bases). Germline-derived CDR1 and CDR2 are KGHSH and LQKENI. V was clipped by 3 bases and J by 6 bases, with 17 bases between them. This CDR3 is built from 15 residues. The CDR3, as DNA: TGTGCCAGCTCACCGATAATCCAAAAAGGGGCTGAAGCTTTCTTT. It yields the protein CASSPIIQKGAEAFF. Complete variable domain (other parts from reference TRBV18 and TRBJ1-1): NAGVMQNPRHLVRRRGQEARLRCSPMKGHSHVYWYRQLPEEGLKFMVYLQKENIIDESGMPKERFSAEFPKEGPSILRIQQVVRGDSAAYFCASSPIIQKGAEAFFGQGTRLTVV.

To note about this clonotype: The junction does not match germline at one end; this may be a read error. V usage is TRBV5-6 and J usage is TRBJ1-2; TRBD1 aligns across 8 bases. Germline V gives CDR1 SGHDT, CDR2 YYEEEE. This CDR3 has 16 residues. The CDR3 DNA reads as TGTGCCAGCAGCCCTGGCCGGGACAGGACTTACTATGGCTACGCCTTC. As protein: CASSPGRDRTYYGYAF.

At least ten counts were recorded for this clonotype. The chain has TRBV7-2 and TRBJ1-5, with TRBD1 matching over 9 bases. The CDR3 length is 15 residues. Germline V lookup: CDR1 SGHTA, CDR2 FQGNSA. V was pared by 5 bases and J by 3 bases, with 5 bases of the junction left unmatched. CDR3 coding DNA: TGTGCCAGCAGCCCCAGGACAGGGGCCAATCAGCCCCAGCATTTT. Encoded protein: CASSPRTGANQPQHF.

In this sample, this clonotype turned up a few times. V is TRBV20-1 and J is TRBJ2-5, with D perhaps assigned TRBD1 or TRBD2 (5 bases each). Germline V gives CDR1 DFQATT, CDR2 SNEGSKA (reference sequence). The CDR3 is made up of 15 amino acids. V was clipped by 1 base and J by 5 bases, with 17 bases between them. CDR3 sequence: CSARVPEEGRETQYF. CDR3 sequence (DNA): TGCAGTGCTAGAGTTCCCGAAGAGGGACGGGAGACCCAGTACTTC.

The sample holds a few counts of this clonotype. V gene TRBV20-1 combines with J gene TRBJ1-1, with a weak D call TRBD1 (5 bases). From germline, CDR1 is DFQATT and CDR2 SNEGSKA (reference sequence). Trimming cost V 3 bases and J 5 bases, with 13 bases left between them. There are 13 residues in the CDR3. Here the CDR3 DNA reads TGCAGTGCTAGTCGGGGCGTCGGTACTGAAGCTTTCTTT. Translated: CSASRGVGTEAFF.

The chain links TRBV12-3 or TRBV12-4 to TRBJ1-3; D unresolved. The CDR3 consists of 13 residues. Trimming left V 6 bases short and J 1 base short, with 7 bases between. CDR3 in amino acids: CASRLSSGNTIYF. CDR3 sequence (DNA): TGTGCCAGCAGGCTTAGTTCTGGAAACACCATATATTTT.

The chain's CDR3 is CASSHGLPEQFF. The DNA of the CDR3 is TGTGCCAGCAGCCACGGACTGCCCGAGCAGTTCTTC. The gene calls are TRBV3-1 and TRBJ2-1, with D perhaps TRBD2 (5 bases). Trimming removed 3 bases at V and 10 bases at J, with 10 bases between. The length of the CDR3 is 12 residues. Germline V CDR1 and CDR2: LGHDT, YNNKEL (reference sequence).

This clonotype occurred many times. CDR3 in amino acids: CASSPPGREQETQYF. For the CDR3, the DNA is TGTGCCAGCAGCCCCCCGGGGCGGGAACAAGAGACCCAGTACTTC. The chain links TRBV7-2 to TRBJ2-5; maybe TRBD2 (6 bases). In germline, CDR1 is SGHTA, CDR2 FQGNSA. The CDR3 has 15 amino acids. Trimming took 5 bases from V and 2 from J, leaving 15 bases between them.

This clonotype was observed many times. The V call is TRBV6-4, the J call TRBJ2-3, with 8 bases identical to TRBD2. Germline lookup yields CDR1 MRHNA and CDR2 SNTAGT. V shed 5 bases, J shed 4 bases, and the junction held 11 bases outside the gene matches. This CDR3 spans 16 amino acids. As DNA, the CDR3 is TGTGCCAGCAGTCGGGACCCGGGACTAGGTGCAGATACGCAGTATTTT. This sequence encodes CASSRDPGLGADTQYF.

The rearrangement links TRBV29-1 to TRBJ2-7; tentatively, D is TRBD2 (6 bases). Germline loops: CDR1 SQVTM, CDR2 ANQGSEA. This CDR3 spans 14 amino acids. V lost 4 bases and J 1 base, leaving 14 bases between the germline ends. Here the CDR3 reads CSVVEGNPSYEQYF. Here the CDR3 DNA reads TGCAGCGTTGTGGAGGGGAATCCTTCCTACGAGCAGTACTTC.

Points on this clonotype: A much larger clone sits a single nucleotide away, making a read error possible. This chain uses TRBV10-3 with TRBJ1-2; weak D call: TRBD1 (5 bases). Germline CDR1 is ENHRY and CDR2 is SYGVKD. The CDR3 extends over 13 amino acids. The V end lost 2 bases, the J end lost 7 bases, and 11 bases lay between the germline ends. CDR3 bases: TGTGCCATCAGTGAGGGGGTGACAGTTGGCTACACCTTC. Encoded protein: CAISEGVTVGYTF.

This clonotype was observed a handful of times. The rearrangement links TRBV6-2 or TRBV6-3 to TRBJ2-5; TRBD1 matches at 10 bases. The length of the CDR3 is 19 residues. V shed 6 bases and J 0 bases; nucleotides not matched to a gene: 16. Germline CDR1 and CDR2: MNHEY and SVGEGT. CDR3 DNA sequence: TGTGCCAGCAGGACCCCCTTCCGGGACAGGGGCGAGTACCAAGAGACCCAGTACTTC. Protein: CASRTPFRDRGEYQETQYF.

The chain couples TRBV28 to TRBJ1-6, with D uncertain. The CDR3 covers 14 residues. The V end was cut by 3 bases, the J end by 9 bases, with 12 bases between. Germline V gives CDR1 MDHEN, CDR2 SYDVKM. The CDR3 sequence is CASSLAGISSPLHF. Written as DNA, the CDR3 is TGTGCCAGCAGTTTGGCGGGAATTAGTTCACCCCTCCACTTT.

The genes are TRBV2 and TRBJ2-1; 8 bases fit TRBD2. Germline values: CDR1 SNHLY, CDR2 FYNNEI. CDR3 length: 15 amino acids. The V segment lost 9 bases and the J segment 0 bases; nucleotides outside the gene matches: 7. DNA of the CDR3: TGTGCCAGGGACTTAGCGGGGAGCTCCTACAATGAGCAGTTCTTC. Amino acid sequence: CARDLAGSSYNEQFF.

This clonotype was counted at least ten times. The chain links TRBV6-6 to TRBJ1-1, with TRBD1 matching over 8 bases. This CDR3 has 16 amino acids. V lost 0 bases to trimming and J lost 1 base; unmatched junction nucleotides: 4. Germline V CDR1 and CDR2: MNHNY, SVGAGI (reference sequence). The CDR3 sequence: CASSYSVQGENTEAFF. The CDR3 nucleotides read TGTGCCAGCAGTTACTCGGTACAGGGGGAGAACACTGAAGCTTTCTTT.